This paragraph reports one TCR beta chain. Its cognate antigen is unknown. TCRdb's table, derived via immunoSEQ multiplex PCR, lists solely in-frame clones and lacks some. The top ten clones hold 9.5% to 15% of a sample with approximately 26,000 clones, 83% of them seen once. This sample was taken from a study of OX40 agonist ivuxolimab in advanced cancers. Study-wide results and limits: In the 0.1 to 3.0 mg/kg range, CD4+ and CD8+ blood T cells had expanded clonally by week 6.

The CDR3 length is 13 residues. Germline V gene lookup returns CDR1 MNHEY and CDR2 SMNVEV (reference sequence). V lost 2 bases to trimming and J lost 9 bases, with 11 bases between them. This sequence was found in an adult with an advanced solid tumor such as melanoma, head and neck, liver or kidney cancer. The V gene is TRBV27, the J gene TRBJ2-1; no clear D gene. The sequencing used CD4+ or CD8+ T cells sorted from blood, collected in a trial of the OX40 agonist ivuxolimab. CDR3 loop: CASSLALWGEQFF. CDR3 DNA: TGTGCCAGCAGTTTAGCGCTTTGGGGTGAGCAGTTCTTC.